These T cell receptor beta chains were read from a single sample in a study of patients and donors after allogeneic stem cell transplantation. MiXCR was run by TCRdb on the RT-PCR reads, yielding one entry per CDR3 protein. Here the sample spans hundreds of thousands of distinct CDR3 sequences, around 40% being singletons. The sequenced sample consisted of blood, either unsorted or a sorted T cell fraction (not recorded which). The receptors were gathered from a human donor who was either an allogeneic HSCT recipient or a stem cell or donor lymphocyte infusion donor (not recorded which). It is not recorded whose cells these are; they may come from a transplant donor. Both conserved end residues are part of each CDR3.

V gene: TRBV12-3/TRBV12-4; J gene: TRBJ2-3; CDR3 protein: CASSFVAAQSTDTQYF
V gene: TRBV29-1; J gene: TRBJ2-7; CDR3 protein: CSVAGQVTNYEQYF
V gene: TRBV12-3/TRBV12-4; J gene: TRBJ1-2; CDR3 protein: CASSLPRQWIYGYTF
V gene: TRBV20-1; J gene: TRBJ2-1; CDR3 protein: CSARRGLHNEQFF
V gene: TRBV3-1; J gene: TRBJ1-1; CDR3 protein: CTSSHHLVSLRDTEAFF
V gene: TRBV20-1; J gene: TRBJ2-7; CDR3 protein: CSASTASHEQYF
V gene: TRBV11-1; J gene: TRBJ1-1; CDR3 protein: CASRAQGGEAFF
V gene: TRBV2; J gene: TRBJ1-5; CDR3 protein: CASKAPDRGGNQPQHF
V gene: TRBV20-1; J gene: TRBJ2-3; CDR3 protein: CSATWTSSVFDTQYF
V gene: TRBV5-1; J gene: TRBJ1-4; CDR3 protein: CASSLDRTLNEKLFF
V gene: TRBV20-1; J gene: TRBJ1-2; CDR3 protein: CSAPLLDSQGYTF
V gene: TRBV12-3/TRBV12-4; J gene: TRBJ1-6; CDR3 protein: CASSPTSRNSPLHF
V gene: TRBV18; J gene: TRBJ1-1; CDR3 protein: CASSPQNTEAFF
V gene: TRBV12-3/TRBV12-4; J gene: TRBJ2-3; CDR3 protein: CASTRRTDTQYF
V gene: TRBV5-1; J gene: TRBJ1-6; CDR3 protein: CASSLALGRTNSPLHF
V gene: TRBV4-1; J gene: TRBJ2-7; CDR3 protein: CASSRRDGSSYEQYF
V gene: TRBV21-1; J gene: TRBJ1-4; CDR3 protein: CASSRPRQGEKLFF
V gene: TRBV4-1; J gene: TRBJ2-7; CDR3 protein: CASSVRDAGSSYEQYF
V gene: TRBV7-2; J gene: TRBJ1-4; CDR3 protein: CASSLPPPTATNEKLFF
V gene: TRBV9; J gene: TRBJ2-2; CDR3 protein: CASSPQFGNTGELFF
V gene: TRBV5-1; J gene: TRBJ1-6; CDR3 protein: CASSTGGNSYNSPLHF
V gene: TRBV18; J gene: TRBJ1-1; CDR3 protein: CASSPFGETEAFF
V gene: TRBV27; J gene: TRBJ1-2; CDR3 protein: CASSLRSVDYGYTF
V gene: TRBV15; J gene: TRBJ1-2; CDR3 protein: CATSRDRAVIYGYTF
V gene: TRBV12-3/TRBV12-4; J gene: TRBJ1-5; CDR3 protein: CASRKGFNQPQHF
V gene: TRBV20-1; J gene: TRBJ2-1; CDR3 protein: CSAPKGGGDEQFF
V gene: TRBV12-3/TRBV12-4; J gene: TRBJ1-1; CDR3 protein: CASRTSDMNTEAFF
V gene: TRBV18; J gene: TRBJ2-2; CDR3 protein: CASFTTRATGELFF
V gene: TRBV5-5; J gene: TRBJ2-1; CDR3 protein: CASSHRQFEQFF
V gene: TRBV27; J gene: TRBJ2-3; CDR3 protein: CASSLQGGASTDTQYF
V gene: TRBV10-3; J gene: TRBJ1-2; CDR3 protein: CAISEGGGYGYTF
V gene: TRBV6-2/TRBV6-3; J gene: TRBJ1-6; CDR3 protein: CASRPRDGRNSPLHF
V gene: TRBV9; J gene: TRBJ2-5; CDR3 protein: CASSVVTGTKETQYF
V gene: TRBV5-1; J gene: TRBJ1-3; CDR3 protein: CASSLHRGELSGNTIYF
V gene: TRBV6-6; J gene: TRBJ1-5; CDR3 protein: CASREGVASNQPQHF
V gene: TRBV7-8; J gene: TRBJ1-6; CDR3 protein: CASSPTGTGGYNSPLHF
V gene: TRBV12-3/TRBV12-4; J gene: TRBJ2-1; CDR3 protein: CASSPGTPQSGSSYNEQFF
V gene: TRBV29-1; J gene: TRBJ1-1; CDR3 protein: CSVEGQGRKAFF
V gene: TRBV12-3/TRBV12-4; J gene: TRBJ1-4; CDR3 protein: CASSYDSPGNEKLFF
V gene: TRBV29-1; J gene: TRBJ1-2; CDR3 protein: CSVGAGDGYTF
V gene: TRBV7-9; J gene: TRBJ2-1; CDR3 protein: CASRGWSYNEQFF
V gene: TRBV5-1; J gene: TRBJ2-3; CDR3 protein: CASIPRDRATDTQYF
V gene: TRBV29-1; J gene: TRBJ1-1; CDR3 protein: CSVGNRLTNTEAFF
V gene: TRBV20-1; J gene: TRBJ1-2; CDR3 protein: CSASGGPGYGYTF
V gene: TRBV6-6; J gene: TRBJ1-4; CDR3 protein: CASSYPRDREKLFF
V gene: TRBV5-1; J gene: TRBJ1-2; CDR3 protein: CASSVGTNTNYGYTF
V gene: TRBV7-2; J gene: TRBJ2-3; CDR3 protein: CASSSLGPTDTQYF
V gene: TRBV29-1; J gene: TRBJ2-7; CDR3 protein: CSVRLRGYEQYF
V gene: TRBV7-8; J gene: TRBJ1-2; CDR3 protein: CASSLGKVNYGYTF
V gene: TRBV27; J gene: TRBJ1-1; CDR3 protein: CASSFRGGEAFF
V gene: TRBV6-2/TRBV6-3; J gene: TRBJ2-7; CDR3 protein: CASSTRLAGALYEQYF
V gene: TRBV19; J gene: TRBJ1-2; CDR3 protein: CASSTRDRWHRGYTF
V gene: TRBV18; J gene: TRBJ1-4; CDR3 protein: CASSSPDRVREKLFF
V gene: TRBV5-1; J gene: TRBJ1-5; CDR3 protein: CASSFFPHQPQHF
V gene: TRBV15; J gene: TRBJ2-1; CDR3 protein: CATSRVGGFDLYNEQFF
V gene: TRBV27; J gene: TRBJ2-7; CDR3 protein: CASKGQGAYEQYF
V gene: TRBV2; J gene: TRBJ1-3; CDR3 protein: CASSEQGNTIYF